This T cell receptor beta chain was sequenced in a study of T cell therapy after organ transplantation. Whole-study results and caveats: Minimal repertoire change after therapy followed marked pretherapy expansions in nonresponders. Endogenous clonotypes not in therapy products appeared after therapy alongside transferred ones.

With respect to this clone: Its antigen is still unknown.

Assay: immunoSEQ multiplex PCR; the TCRdb copy retains only in-frame clones and omits some. The repertoire holds 50,000 or so clones, 94% seen once, with approximately 3.4% in the top ten. The CDR3 consists of 16 residues. The germline V gene encodes CDR1 SGHRS and CDR2 YFSETQ. V lost 0 bases, J lost 0 bases, and 3 bases stayed unmatched. The receptor comes from a human patient who had received a solid organ transplant and had CMV disease. The gene calls are TRBV5-1 and TRBJ1-1; TRBD1 agrees at 9 bases. The source was CD8+ T cells from blood, collected before autologous CMV-specific T cell therapy. Here the CDR3 reads CASSLETGGLNTEAFF. CDR3 nucleotide sequence: TGCGCCAGCAGCTTGGAGACAGGGGGGTTGAACACTGAAGCTTTCTTT.